The next 6 T cell receptor beta chains were all read from a single sample in a study of identical twins. TCRdb independently ran MiXCR on the 5' RACE reads; one entry per CDR3 protein. The repertoire has some 600,000 distinct CDR3 sequences, around 7.4% of them found once; the top ten carry 1.6%. The sample was also linked to a second study, of yellow fever vaccine responses in identical twins.

Sample: PBMCs. These receptors all come from a woman aged 18-30 years in good health.

This clonotype came up a few times. This chain joins TRBV28 and TRBJ1-5; D is unresolved. Germline loops: CDR1 MDHEN, CDR2 SYDVKM. Trimming removed 2 bases at V and 0 bases at J, with 11 bases between. The CDR3 loop spans 16 amino acids. DNA for the CDR3: TGTGCCAGCAGTTTAAGGCAAAGCATTAGCAATCAGCCCCAGCATTTT. This gives the protein CASSLRQSISNQPQHF.

The rearrangement links TRBV14 to TRBJ2-7; 8 bases line up with TRBD1. This CDR3 region has 17 residues. The V gene end was trimmed by 3 bases and the J gene end by 0 bases; junction bases not matched to a gene: 10. The germline V gene encodes CDR1 SGHDN and CDR2 FVKESK. The CDR3 DNA sequence: TGTGCCAGCAGCCAGGCTCCTCCGGGACAGGCCTCCTACGAGCAGTACGTC. This sequence encodes CASSQAPPGQASYEQYV.

The rearrangement links TRBV7-8 to TRBJ2-5, with D uncertain. This CDR3 is 13 amino acids long. V gave up 3 bases and J gave up 5 bases, with 10 bases separating them. CDR1 is SGHVS and CDR2 is FQNEAQ in the germline V gene. In DNA form, the CDR3 reads TGTGCCAGCAGCTTCGGCCTAATGGAGACCCAGTACTTC. Translating it yields CASSFGLMETQYF.

The chain recombines TRBV6-1 with TRBJ1-2; 11 nucleotides agree with TRBD1. Germline V lookup: CDR1 MNHNS, CDR2 SASEGT. With 6 bases clipped from V and 8 bases from J, the junction kept 11 bases outside the gene matches. The CDR3 has 15 amino acids. CDR3 protein: CASSRAGTGGRGYTF. The DNA of the CDR3 is TGTGCCAGCAGCCGCGCCGGGACAGGGGGACGGGGCTACACCTTC.

The rearrangement uses TRBV12-3 or TRBV12-4 and TRBJ2-7, with a tentative D call TRBD2 (6 bases). V lost 10 bases, J lost 7 bases, and 17 bases lay in between. The CDR3 covers 12 residues. CDR3 nucleotides: TGTGCCACCAACGCCCGGCGGGAAGAGCAGTACGTC. This codes for CATNARREEQYV.

This clonotype was detected many times. The chain links TRBV28 to TRBJ1-4; D might be TRBD1 (5 bases). CDR1 is MDHEN and CDR2 is SYDVKM in the germline V gene. The CDR3 totals 14 residues. V lost 5 bases to trimming and J lost 3 bases, with 10 bases between them. Written as DNA, the CDR3 is TGTGCCAGCAGTGCCCAGGGACCTAATGAAAAACTGTTTTTT. Translating gives CASSAQGPNEKLFF.